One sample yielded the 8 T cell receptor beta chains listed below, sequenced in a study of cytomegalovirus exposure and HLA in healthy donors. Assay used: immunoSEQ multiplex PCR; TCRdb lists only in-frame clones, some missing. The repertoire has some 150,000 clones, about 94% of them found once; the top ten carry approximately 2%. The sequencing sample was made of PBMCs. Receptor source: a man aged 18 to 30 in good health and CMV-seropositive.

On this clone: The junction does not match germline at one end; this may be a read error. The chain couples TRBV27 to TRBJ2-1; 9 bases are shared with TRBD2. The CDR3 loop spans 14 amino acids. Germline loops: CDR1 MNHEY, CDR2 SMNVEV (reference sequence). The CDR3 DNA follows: TGTGCCATCAGTCCGGGGCGGGAGGGCGATGAGCAGTTCTTC. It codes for CAISPGREGDEQFF.

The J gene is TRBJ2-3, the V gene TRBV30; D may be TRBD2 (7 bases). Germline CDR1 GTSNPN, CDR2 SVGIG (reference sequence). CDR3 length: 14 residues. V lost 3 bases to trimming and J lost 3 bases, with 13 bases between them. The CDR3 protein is CAWRGGRATDTQYF. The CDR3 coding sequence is TGTGCCTGGAGAGGGGGGAGGGCGACAGATACGCAGTATTTT.

CDR3: CASSLSYGNTEAFF. CDR3 nucleotide sequence: TGTGCCAGCAGTTTATCCTATGGGAACACTGAAGCTTTCTTT. The chain couples TRBV27 to TRBJ1-1; D ambiguous. CDR1 and CDR2 from the germline V gene are MNHEY and SMNVEV (reference sequence). The CDR3 has 14 amino acids. V lost 0 bases to trimming and J lost 1 base, with 6 bases between them.

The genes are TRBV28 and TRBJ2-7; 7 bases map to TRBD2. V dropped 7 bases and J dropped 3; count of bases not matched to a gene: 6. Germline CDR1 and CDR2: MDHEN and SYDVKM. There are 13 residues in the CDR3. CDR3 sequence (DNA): TGTGCCAGCAATGGGGGGGATCGCTACGAGCAGTACTTC. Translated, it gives CASNGGDRYEQYF.

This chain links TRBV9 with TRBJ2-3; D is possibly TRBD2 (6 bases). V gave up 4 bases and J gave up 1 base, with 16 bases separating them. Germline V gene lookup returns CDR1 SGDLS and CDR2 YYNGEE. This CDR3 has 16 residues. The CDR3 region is CASSPGVTLGTDTQYF. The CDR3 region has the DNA TGTGCCAGCAGCCCGGGGGTGACGCTCGGCACAGATACGCAGTATTTT.

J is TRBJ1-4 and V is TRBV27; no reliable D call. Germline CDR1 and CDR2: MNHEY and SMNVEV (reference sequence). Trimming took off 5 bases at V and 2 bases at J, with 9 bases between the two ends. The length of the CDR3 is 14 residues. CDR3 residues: CASSIRRTNEKLFF. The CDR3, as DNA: TGTGCCAGCAGTATCAGGCGCACTAATGAAAAACTGTTTTTT. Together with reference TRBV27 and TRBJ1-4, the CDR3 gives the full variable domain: EAQVTQNPRYLITVTGKKLTVTCSQNMNHEYMSWYRQDPGLGLRQIYYSMNVEVTDKGDVPEGYKVSRKEKRNFPLILESPSPNQTSLYFCASSIRRTNEKLFFGSGTQLSVL.

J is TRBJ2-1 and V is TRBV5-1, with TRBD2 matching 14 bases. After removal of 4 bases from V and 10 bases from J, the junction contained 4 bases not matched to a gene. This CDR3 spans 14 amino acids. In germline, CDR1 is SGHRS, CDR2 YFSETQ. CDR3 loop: CASSRGLAGVEQFF. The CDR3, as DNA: TGCGCCAGCAGCAGGGGACTAGCGGGAGTGGAGCAGTTCTTC.

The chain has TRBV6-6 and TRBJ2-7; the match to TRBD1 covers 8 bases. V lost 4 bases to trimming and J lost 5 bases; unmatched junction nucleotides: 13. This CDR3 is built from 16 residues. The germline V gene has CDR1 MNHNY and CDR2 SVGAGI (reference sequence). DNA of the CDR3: TGTGCCAGCAGTTCCTCGAGGACAGGGATTTTTGACGAGCAGTACTTC. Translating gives CASSSSRTGIFDEQYF.